This is a list of T cell receptor beta chains from one sample in a study of response to subunit inactivated influenza vaccine. From the RT-PCR reads, TCRdb called clonotypes with MiXCR, one entry per CDR3 protein. The table has under 800,000 distinct CDR3 sequences, about 15% seen once. The sequencing used PBMCs from blood, collected 14 to 15 days before vaccination. These receptors all come from a man between 45 and 60 years old who received an inactivated influenza vaccine. CDR3s include the opening cysteine and the closing phenylalanine or tryptophan. Each record gives: V gene, D gene, J gene, clone size, CDR3 protein, CDR3 DNA. A D gene is named only where the DNA matches it firmly. Where a row states a size, it is once, few, many or the class of an expanded clone; other rows omit it.

V: TRBV5-6; D: .; J: TRBJ2-1; size: .; CDR3: CASSLGGRDHEQFF; DNA: TGTGCCAGCAGCTTGGGGGGCAGGGACCATGAGCAGTTCTTC
V: TRBV27; D: TRBD2; J: TRBJ2-3; size: .; CDR3: CASSPLSSGSKDTQYF; DNA: TGTGCCAGCAGCCCCCTCTCTAGCGGGAGTAAGGATACGCAGTATTTT
V: TRBV5-1; D: .; J: TRBJ1-2; size: .; CDR3: CASSPDRPSNYGYTF; DNA: TGCGCCAGCAGCCCCGACAGACCCTCTAACTATGGCTACACCTTC
V: TRBV7-3; D: .; J: TRBJ2-7; size: many; CDR3: CASSADRRDEQYF; DNA: TGTGCCAGCAGCGCCGACAGACGCGACGAGCAGTACTTC
V: TRBV7-2; D: .; J: TRBJ2-5; size: .; CDR3: CASSRIVLETQYF; DNA: TGTGCCAGCAGCCGAATTGTATTGGAGACCCAGTACTTC
V: TRBV7-9; D: .; J: TRBJ1-1; size: few; CDR3: CASSLDIWGKPDTEAFF; DNA: TGTGCCAGCAGCTTAGACATTTGGGGTAAACCCGACACTGAAGCTTTCTTT
V: TRBV14; D: .; J: TRBJ2-1; size: .; CDR3: CASSQDNLARVNEQFF; DNA: TGTGCCAGCAGCCAAGATAACCTAGCTAGAGTGAATGAGCAGTTCTTC
V: TRBV12-3/TRBV12-4; D: .; J: TRBJ2-5; size: few; CDR3: CASCIQETQYF; DNA: TGTGCCAGCTGTATTCAAGAGACCCAGTACTTC
V: TRBV6-5; D: .; J: TRBJ1-6; size: .; CDR3: CASSSATLNSPLHF; DNA: TGTGCCAGCAGTTCCGCGACCCTTAATTCACCCCTCCACTTT
V: TRBV6-2/TRBV6-3; D: .; J: TRBJ1-5; size: few; CDR3: CASSPGGPQPQHF; DNA: TGTGCCAGCAGCCCCGGGGGGCCTCAGCCCCAGCATTTT
V: TRBV24-1; D: .; J: TRBJ2-1; size: few; CDR3: CATSGTGTYNEQFF; DNA: TGTGCCACCAGTGGTACAGGCACCTACAATGAGCAGTTCTTC
V: TRBV7-6; D: TRBD1; J: TRBJ2-7; size: few; CDR3: CASSLRGQGFPYEQYF; DNA: TGTGCCAGCAGCTTAAGGGGACAGGGATTCCCCTACGAGCAGTACTTC
V: TRBV18; D: .; J: TRBJ1-4; size: .; CDR3: CASSPVTSTNEKLFF; DNA: TGTGCCAGCTCACCTGTCACCTCAACTAATGAAAAACTGTTTTTT
V: TRBV28; D: TRBD2; J: TRBJ2-3; size: few; CDR3: CASSSITPQRGLGNTQYF; DNA: TGTGCCAGCAGTTCTATTACCCCGCAGCGGGGACTGGGGAATACGCAGTATTTT
V: TRBV7-9; D: .; J: TRBJ1-6; size: many; CDR3: CASSLGGAQGAYSPLHF; DNA: TGTGCCAGCAGCTTAGGAGGAGCCCAAGGGGCCTATTCACCCCTCCACTTT
V: TRBV5-6; D: .; J: TRBJ2-2; size: many; CDR3: CASSFGTTNTGELFF; DNA: TGTGCCAGCAGCTTTGGGACAACGAACACCGGGGAGCTGTTTTTT
V: TRBV20-1; D: .; J: TRBJ2-2; size: few; CDR3: CSASQGTGELFF; DNA: TGCAGTGCTAGCCAGGGGACCGGGGAGCTGTTTTTT
V: TRBV20-1; D: .; J: TRBJ2-5; size: few; CDR3: CSARRVRDERSQETQYF; DNA: TGCAGTGCTAGAAGGGTCCGTGACGAGCGCTCCCAAGAGACCCAGTACTTC
V: TRBV5-1; D: .; J: TRBJ2-5; size: .; CDR3: CASRAPTQETQYF; DNA: TGCGCCAGCAGGGCCCCTACTCAAGAGACCCAGTACTTC
V: TRBV4-1; D: TRBD1; J: TRBJ1-2; size: .; CDR3: CASSQQGDYGYTF; DNA: TGCGCCAGCAGCCAACAGGGGGACTATGGCTACACCTTC
V: TRBV5-1; D: TRBD1; J: TRBJ2-5; size: .; CDR3: CASSLGPLRGKETQYF; DNA: TGCGCCAGCAGCTTGGGGCCACTCAGGGGGAAAGAGACCCAGTACTTC
V: TRBV6-1; D: .; J: TRBJ2-7; size: .; CDR3: CASSRGTDYKQYF; DNA: TGTGCCAGCAGCCGCGGGACCGACTACAAGCAGTACTTC
V: TRBV29-1; D: .; J: TRBJ1-1; size: .; CDR3: CSVEHLEAFF; DNA: TGCAGCGTTGAACATCTTGAAGCTTTCTTT
V: TRBV7-8; D: .; J: TRBJ2-2; size: few; CDR3: CASSLVGIETGELFF; DNA: TGTGCCAGCAGCTTAGTTGGGATCGAAACCGGGGAGCTGTTTTTT
V: TRBV9; D: .; J: TRBJ1-1; size: few; CDR3: CASSVVGSGLVTEAFF; DNA: TGTGCCAGCAGCGTAGTAGGATCTGGGTTGGTCACTGAAGCTTTCTTT
V: TRBV27; D: TRBD2; J: TRBJ2-7; size: .; CDR3: CASSFAGGPGEQYF; DNA: TGTGCCAGCAGTTTCGCGGGAGGGCCGGGAGAGCAGTACTTC
V: TRBV10-3; D: TRBD1; J: TRBJ1-5; size: few; CDR3: CAISAGGDPNQPQHF; DNA: TGTGCCATCAGCGCAGGGGGAGACCCCAATCAGCCCCAGCATTTT
V: TRBV11-2; D: .; J: TRBJ2-3; size: .; CDR3: CASSFIEWTDTQYF; DNA: TGTGCCAGCAGCTTCATTGAGTGGACAGATACGCAGTATTTT
V: TRBV6-5; D: .; J: TRBJ2-6; size: few; CDR3: CASSYSPGTPFSGANVLTF; DNA: TGTGCCAGCAGTTACTCGCCCGGGACACCTTTCTCTGGGGCCAACGTCCTGACTTTC
V: TRBV28; D: .; J: TRBJ2-7; size: few; CDR3: CASRTGTLQRGEQYF; DNA: TGTGCCAGCAGAACCGGTACTTTGCAACGCGGCGAGCAGTACTTC
V: TRBV20-1; D: .; J: TRBJ1-5; size: few; CDR3: CSARRAANQPQHF; DNA: TGCAGTGCTAGACGTGCGGCCAATCAGCCCCAGCATTTT
V: TRBV7-2; D: .; J: TRBJ1-2; size: many; CDR3: CASSPDSLNYGYTF; DNA: TGTGCCAGCAGCCCGGACAGCCTTAACTATGGCTACACCTTC
V: TRBV18; D: .; J: TRBJ2-4; size: few; CDR3: CASSPPLGSKNIQYF; DNA: TGTGCCAGCTCACCACCACTGGGAAGCAAAAACATTCAGTACTTC
V: TRBV27; D: TRBD1; J: TRBJ2-5; size: few; CDR3: CASSLIHSDRGIQETQYF; DNA: TGTGCCAGCAGTTTAATTCATTCCGACAGGGGGATCCAAGAGACCCAGTACTTC
V: TRBV5-1; D: TRBD2; J: TRBJ2-7; size: few; CDR3: CASSLESGRLYEQYF; DNA: TGCGCCAGCAGCTTAGAAAGCGGGAGGCTCTACGAGCAGTACTTC
V: TRBV9; D: .; J: TRBJ2-1; size: few; CDR3: CASSPQGQGLRNEQFF; DNA: TGTGCCAGCAGCCCCCAAGGACAAGGGTTGCGGAATGAGCAGTTCTTC
V: TRBV30; D: TRBD2; J: TRBJ2-1; size: .; CDR3: CACLNYPLAGENNEQFF; DNA: TGTGCCTGCTTAAACTACCCATTAGCGGGAGAGAACAATGAGCAGTTCTTC
V: TRBV27; D: TRBD1; J: TRBJ2-3; size: .; CDR3: CASSGQGYTDTQYF; DNA: TGTGCCAGCAGCGGACAGGGCTACACAGATACGCAGTATTTT
V: TRBV7-2; D: TRBD1; J: TRBJ1-1; size: few; CDR3: CASSAWDRGTEAFF; DNA: TGTGCCAGCAGCGCCTGGGACAGGGGGACTGAAGCTTTCTTT
V: TRBV6-1; D: .; J: TRBJ2-2; size: .; CDR3: CASSAAVNTGELFF; DNA: TGTGCCAGCAGTGCAGCGGTGAACACCGGGGAGCTGTTTTTT